The 22 T cell receptor beta chains reported below all come from one sample, sequenced in a study of T cell responses to AZD1222 COVID-19 vaccine. The protocol was immunoSEQ multiplex PCR, while the TCRdb copy is restricted to in-frame clones and leaves out a portion. The sample gives over 140,000 clones, approximately 92% of which show up once; 3% to 4% is in the top ten. The source was peripheral blood, collected 28 days after the second AZD1222 dose. The receptors here all came from an adult who received the AZD1222 COVID-19 vaccine.

This chain joins TRBV28 and TRBJ1-1, with D tentatively TRBD1 (5 bases). The CDR3 consists of 16 residues. Between the trimmed V and J ends, which lost 2 bases and 1 base, there was a span of 14 bases. Germline V gene sequence: CDR1 MDHEN, CDR2 SYDVKM. The CDR3 region is CASSLAGAGSNTEAFF. The CDR3, as DNA: TGTGCCAGCAGTTTAGCCGGGGCCGGATCGAACACTGAAGCTTTCTTT.

The CDR3 DNA sequence: TGTGCCAGCAGCTCAGAAGACAGGGGCTACACAGATACGCAGTATTTT. The encoded protein is CASSSEDRGYTDTQYF. The rearrangement uses TRBV5-6 and TRBJ2-3; 8 nucleotides match TRBD1. Per germline, CDR1 SGHDT and CDR2 YYEEEE. The CDR3 runs to 16 residues. V trimming: 3 bases; J trimming: 2 bases; junction bases outside the gene matches: 8.

The V call is TRBV7-9, the J call TRBJ1-4; D ambiguous. Looked up from germline, CDR1 is SEHNR and CDR2 is FQNEAQ (reference sequence). The V end was cut by 4 bases, the J end by 10 bases, with 10 bases between. There are 12 residues in the CDR3. The CDR3 here is CASSSDGGKLFF. The CDR3 DNA is TGTGCCAGCAGCTCGGACGGTGGAAAACTGTTTTTT.

This chain joins TRBV7-2 and TRBJ1-1; maybe TRBD1 (6 bases). The CDR3 consists of 17 residues. Germline V lookup: CDR1 SGHTA, CDR2 FQGNSA. The V and J ends lost 2 bases and 0 bases respectively, with 16 bases between them. The CDR3 here is CASSLRNRDLMNTEAFF. The CDR3 region has the DNA TGTGCCAGCAGCTTAAGAAACAGGGACCTCATGAACACTGAAGCTTTCTTT.

The table lists this clone with a count of one. This chain joins TRBV13 and TRBJ1-1; no definite D call. V was trimmed by 0 bases and J by 2 bases, leaving 7 bases between them. This CDR3 is 14 amino acids long. Per the germline V gene, CDR1 is PRHDT and CDR2 is FYEKMQ (reference sequence). As DNA, the CDR3 is TGTGCCAGCAGCTTAGGGGAGCAAAACACTGAAGCTTTCTTT. It translates to CASSLGEQNTEAFF. Full variable domain (rest looked up from reference TRBV13 and TRBJ1-1): AAGVIQSPRHLIKEKRETATLKCYPIPRHDTVYWYQQGPGQDPQFLISFYEKMQSDKGSIPDRFSAQQFSDYHSELNMSSLELGDSALYFCASSLGEQNTEAFFGQGTRLTVV.

This chain uses TRBV5-8 with TRBJ2-3; 14 nucleotides match TRBD2. Germline lookup yields CDR1 SGHTS and CDR2 YDEGEE. The CDR3 totals 14 residues. Trimming cost V 5 bases and J 9 bases; bases outside gene matches: 5. The CDR3 DNA is TGTGCCAGCAGGGGACTAGCGGGAGCTCGAACGCAGTATTTT. Amino acid sequence: CASRGLAGARTQYF.

In this sample, this clone turned up once. The rearrangement joins TRBV6-5 to TRBJ1-5, with 9 bases aligning to TRBD1. V lost 6 bases, J lost 2 bases, and 2 bases stayed unmatched. The CDR3 consists of 14 residues. CDR1 is MNHEY and CDR2 is SVGAGI in the germline V gene. The CDR3 DNA reads TGTGCCAGCAGACAGGGGGCCGGCAATCAGCCCCAGCATTTT. The encoded protein is CASRQGAGNQPQHF.

The chain employs TRBV20-1 and TRBJ2-4; D possibly corresponds to TRBD2 (6 bases). Per germline, CDR1 DFQATT and CDR2 SNEGSKA (reference sequence). The CDR3 is 12 amino acids. Deletions cut 3 bases from V and 9 bases from J, with 12 bases between. Written as DNA, the CDR3 is TGCAGTGCTAGTGGGGGGAAGGTCATTCAGTACTTC. Translation: CSASGGKVIQYF.

The chain couples TRBV6-2 or TRBV6-3 to TRBJ2-7; TRBD2 matches 8 bases. The CDR3 is 12 amino acids. Trimming took 2 bases from V and 6 from J; bases not matched to a gene: 0. Looked up from germline, CDR1 is MNHEY and CDR2 is SVGEGT. The CDR3 here is CASSYLAGEQYF. The CDR3 DNA reads as TGTGCCAGCAGTTACCTAGCGGGCGAGCAGTACTTC.

This clone showed up just once. This rearrangement joins TRBV20-1 to TRBJ1-2, with a tentative D call TRBD1 (5 bases). This CDR3 has 11 amino acids. Deletions cut 3 bases from V and 8 bases from J, with 10 bases between. CDR1 DFQATT and CDR2 SNEGSKA come from the germline V gene (reference sequence). CDR3 residues: CSARLGLGYTF. The CDR3 DNA follows: TGCAGTGCTAGGTTGGGGCTCGGCTACACCTTC.

V and J are TRBV5-4 and TRBJ1-1, with D hard to call. Per the germline V gene, CDR1 is SGHNT and CDR2 is YYREEE (reference sequence). The CDR3 extends over 15 amino acids. V gave up 0 bases and J gave up 5 bases, with 14 bases separating them. This CDR3 is CASSLDPGLSTEAFF. The DNA for the CDR3 is TGTGCCAGCAGCTTGGACCCGGGATTAAGTACTGAAGCTTTCTTT. Full variable domain (rest looked up from reference TRBV5-4 and TRBJ1-1): ETGVTQSPTHLIKTRGQQVTLRCSSQSGHNTVSWYQQALGQGPQFIFQYYREEENGRGNFPPRFSGLQFPNYSSELNVNALELDDSALYLCASSLDPGLSTEAFFGQGTRLTVV.

This clone was counted once. The rearrangement joins TRBV7-3 to TRBJ2-4, with TRBD2 matching 8 bases. The CDR3 totals 14 residues. V shed 3 bases and J 8 bases; nucleotides not matched to a gene: 6. From germline, CDR1 is SGHTA and CDR2 FQGTGA. CDR3 region: CASSFSGTRDIQYF. In DNA, the CDR3 is TGTGCCAGCAGCTTTAGTGGGACTAGGGACATTCAGTACTTC. Full variable domain (outside the CDR3, taken from reference TRBV7-3 and TRBJ2-4): GAGVSQTPSNKVTEKGKYVELRCDPISGHTALYWYRQSLGQGPEFLIYFQGTGAADDSGLPNDRFFAVRPEGSVSTLKIQRTERGDSAVYLCASSFSGTRDIQYFGAGTRLSVL.

J is TRBJ1-1 and V is TRBV19; D is possibly TRBD1 (5 bases). There are 15 residues in the CDR3. Germline CDR1 LNHDA, CDR2 SQIVND (reference sequence). Trimming pared 4 bases from V and 7 bases from J, leaving 19 bases between. The CDR3 region is CASSSPSGTVGEAFF. The CDR3, as DNA: TGTGCCAGTAGTAGTCCTTCCGGGACTGTTGGTGAAGCTTTCTTT.

The V and J genes are TRBV29-1 and TRBJ2-3, with 11 bases lining up with TRBD2. The CDR3 is made up of 15 amino acids. CDR1 and CDR2 from the germline V gene are SQVTM and ANQGSEA. The V gene end was trimmed by 7 bases and the J gene end by 0 bases; junction bases not matched to a gene: 6. This chain's CDR3 is CSAISGRASTDTQYF. In DNA form, the CDR3 reads TGCAGCGCCATTAGCGGGAGGGCCAGCACAGATACGCAGTATTTT.

This rearrangement joins TRBV5-1 to TRBJ2-7; D is unclear. Trimming removed 5 bases from V and 3 bases from J, with 15 bases in between. The CDR3 has 14 amino acids. CDR1 and CDR2 (germline): SGHRS, YFSETQ. CDR3 region: CASRNDTILYEQYF. DNA of the CDR3: TGCGCCAGCAGAAATGACACGATACTCTACGAGCAGTACTTC.

The chain has TRBV7-6 and TRBJ2-1; D assignment may be TRBD1 or TRBD2 (6 bases each). The CDR3 contains 18 residues. Trimming stripped 1 base from V and 1 base from J, with 17 bases between. CDR1 and CDR2 (germline): SGHVS, FNYEAQ. The CDR3 loop is CASSLGGARDLSYNEQFF. The CDR3 nucleotides are TGTGCCAGCAGCTTAGGGGGGGCCAGGGATTTATCCTACAATGAGCAGTTCTTC.

This clone was seen only a few times. The rearrangement joins TRBV6-1 to TRBJ1-5; no firm D call. Germline V gene sequence: CDR1 MNHNS, CDR2 SASEGT. The CDR3 contains 15 residues. Trimming pared 1 base from V and 1 base from J, leaving 8 bases between. The CDR3 region is CASSEERISNQPQHF. For the CDR3, the DNA is TGTGCCAGCAGTGAAGAACGTATAAGCAATCAGCCCCAGCATTTT.

The genes are TRBV21-1 and TRBJ1-1; whether TRBD1, the table's D call, matches the DNA was not checked. TRBV21-1 is noted as a pseudogene. The CDR3 sequence is 15 residues long. CDR3: CASSKGQGCISEAFF. Here the CDR3 DNA reads TGTGCCAGCAGCAAAGGACAGGGGTGTATCTCTGAAGCTTTCTTT.

The chain joins TRBV29-1 to TRBJ2-3, with 7 nucleotides matching TRBD2. Trimming cost V 6 bases and J 0 bases; bases outside gene matches: 9. CDR1 is SQVTM and CDR2 is ANQGSEA in the germline V gene. The CDR3 spans 15 residues. The CDR3 nucleotides read TGCAGCGTGGCTGACAGCGGGGTTAGCACAGATACGCAGTATTTT. Protein sequence: CSVADSGVSTDTQYF.

This chain uses TRBV28 with TRBJ1-2; TRBD1 agrees at 7 bases. The V and J ends lost 6 bases and 4 bases, in that order; junction bases with no gene match: 5. The germline gives CDR1 MDHEN, CDR2 SYDVKM. This CDR3 contains 13 residues. CDR3 DNA sequence: TGTGCCAGCAGGACAGGGAGGGGCTATGGCTACACCTTC. Encoded protein: CASRTGRGYGYTF.

This clone appeared once. This sequence joins TRBV14 and TRBJ1-2; weak D call: TRBD1 (5 bases). The length of the CDR3 is 14 residues. Trimming took off 2 bases at V and 7 bases at J, with 14 bases between the two ends. Germline CDR1 reads SGHDN; CDR2 reads FVKESK. The CDR3 here is CASSQYLQGAGYTF. In DNA form, the CDR3 reads TGTGCCAGCAGCCAATACCTTCAGGGAGCTGGCTACACCTTC. Filled out from reference TRBV14 and TRBJ1-2, the complete variable domain reads EAGVTQFPSHSVIEKGQTVTLRCDPISGHDNLYWYRRVMGKEIKFLLHFVKESKQDESGMPNNRFLAERTGGTYSTLKVQPAELEDSGVYFCASSQYLQGAGYTFGSGTRLTVV.

CDR3 loop: CASSGQYQETQYF. CDR3 nucleotides: TGTGCCAGCAGCGGACAGTACCAAGAGACCCAGTACTTC. V gene TRBV2 combines with J gene TRBJ2-5, with D possibly matching TRBD1 (6 bases). The CDR3 has 13 amino acids. The V gene's germline CDR1 is SNHLY and CDR2 FYNNEI. Trimming left V 6 bases short and J 0 bases short, with 8 bases between. Filled out from reference TRBV2 and TRBJ2-5, the complete variable domain reads EPEVTQTPSHQVTQMGQEVILRCVPISNHLYFYWYRQILGQKVEFLVSFYNNEISEKSEIFDDQFSVERPDGSNFTLKIRSTKLEDSAMYFCASSGQYQETQYFGPGTRLLVL.